This T cell receptor (beta chain) originates from a study of a mutant IDH1 vaccine in newly diagnosed glioma. A single count supports this clone. Some clones are missing from TCRdb's copy, which holds only in-frame ones; the method was immunoSEQ multiplex PCR. The sample contains approximately 70,000 clones, about 86% of which appear only once. V was trimmed by 0 bases and J by 1 base, leaving 9 bases between them. The CDR3 spans 16 residues. CDR1 is SGHNT, CDR2 YENEEA, per germline. Stated time point: baseline, week 1 (first vaccination visit). This sample's treatment: pre-vaccination baseline after standard-of-care therapy. The donor cohort comprised cases of new WHO grade 3 or 4 IDH1-mutant, ATRX-lost astrocytoma.

The clonotype comes from a man aged 25 to 40 with glioma. The sequencing here drew on PBMCs, taken from a glioma patient treated with radiotherapy, temozolomide or both. The chain links TRBV11-3 to TRBJ2-2; D possibly corresponds to TRBD2 (5 bases). Here the CDR3 reads CASSLDRGVNTGELFF. In DNA form, the CDR3 reads TGTGCCAGCAGCTTAGATCGGGGAGTGAACACCGGGGAGCTGTTTTTT.